The 16 T cell receptor beta chains listed next were all sequenced from one sample in a study of beta chain features in type 1 diabetes. Broader study findings: Moderate yet significant TCRB CDR3 shortening was seen in Type 1 diabetes patients in all four CD4+ subsets.

Sequencing targeted expressed TCRB transcripts, as all isolated RNA had been reverse transcribed. Produced via immunoSEQ multiplex PCR; TCRdb's table is partial and in-frame only. The data hold 120,000 to 150,000 clones, with around 13% observed a single time. Their recognized antigens are unknown. Input material: central memory CD4+ T cells from blood. These TCRs come from a man in his late teens or twenties with type 1 diabetes.

This clone occurred many times. The chain couples TRBV4-1 to TRBJ2-7; D is unclear. The CDR3 extends over 12 amino acids. V was cut by 4 bases and J by 0 bases, with 4 bases left in between. Germline CDR1 and CDR2: MGHRA and YSYEKL. The CDR3 loop reads CASSPSSYEQYF. In nucleotides, the CDR3 is TGCGCCAGCAGCCCCAGCTCCTACGAGCAGTACTTC.

This clone was seen repeatedly, ten times or more. V usage is TRBV29-1 and J usage is TRBJ1-2, with D tentatively TRBD1 (6 bases). The CDR3 runs 14 residues. The V gene lost 6 bases and the J gene lost 0 bases, with 14 bases spanning the gap. The germline V gene has CDR1 SQVTM and CDR2 ANQGSEA. This chain's CDR3 is CSVDPEGANYGYTF. CDR3 nucleotide sequence: TGCAGCGTGGACCCCGAGGGGGCTAACTATGGCTACACCTTC.

This chain's CDR3 is CASSQVTQSGTGNSGNTIYF. The CDR3 DNA is TGTGCCAGCAGCCAAGTTACGCAATCCGGGACAGGGAACTCTGGAAACACCATATATTTT. The rearrangement links TRBV14 to TRBJ1-3; 9 bases are a match to TRBD1. J lost 0 bases, V lost 1 base, and 13 bases had no gene match. The length of the CDR3 is 20 residues. Germline V CDR1 and CDR2: SGHDN, FVKESK.

This clone came up many times. J is TRBJ2-7 and V is TRBV7-9, with a tentative D call TRBD2 (6 bases). CDR3 size: 13 residues. Trimming shortened V by 2 bases and J by 4 bases, and 9 bases separated the two germline ends. Germline V gene sequence: CDR1 SEHNR, CDR2 FQNEAQ (reference sequence). CDR3 residues: CASSLLAGYEQYF. In DNA, the CDR3 is TGTGCCAGCAGCTTACTCGCGGGGTACGAGCAGTACTTC.

The genes are TRBV4-2 and TRBJ2-1, with TRBD1 identical over 7 bases. V was clipped by 1 base and J by 8 bases; unmatched bases: 8. CDR1 and CDR2 from the germline V gene are LGHNA and YNFKEQ. The CDR3 has 15 residues. CDR3 loop: CASSQGQGRTDEQFF. Here the CDR3 DNA reads TGTGCCAGCAGCCAAGGACAGGGCCGTACAGATGAGCAGTTCTTC.

A few counts support this clone. The rearrangement links TRBV28 to TRBJ1-2; D is unclear. Trimming cost V 6 bases and J 7 bases, with 9 bases left between them. Germline loops: CDR1 MDHEN, CDR2 SYDVKM. This CDR3 spans 11 amino acids. The CDR3 DNA follows: TGTGCCAGCAGAGCGTTGGGTGGCTACACCTTC. This codes for CASRALGGYTF.

The chain couples TRBV18 to TRBJ2-1; no definite D call. Looked up from germline, CDR1 is KGHSH and CDR2 is LQKENI. This CDR3 region has 14 residues. V was trimmed by 3 bases and J by 7 bases, leaving 13 bases between them. CDR3 protein: CASSPGQTRNEQFF. CDR3 nucleotides: TGTGCCAGCTCACCGGGTCAAACCCGGAATGAGCAGTTCTTC.

The chain joins TRBV18 to TRBJ1-6; no firm D call. Trimming took off 0 bases at V and 9 bases at J, with 15 bases between the two ends. The germline V gene has CDR1 KGHSH and CDR2 LQKENI. The CDR3 runs 16 residues. CDR3 DNA: TGTGCCAGCTCACCACCCGGGAGAGAGGGAGGTTCACCCCTCCACTTT. Translation gives CASSPPGREGGSPLHF.

This clone was detected only a few times. V usage is TRBV30 and J usage is TRBJ1-2; 8 bases map to TRBD1. Germline values: CDR1 GTSNPN, CDR2 SVGIG (reference sequence). This CDR3 comprises 13 residues. The trim removed 2 bases at V and 10 bases at J, leaving 9 bases unmatched. Written as DNA, the CDR3 is TGTGCCTGGAGTTTGGACAGGGTGGGGTCCTACACCTTC. This translates into CAWSLDRVGSYTF.

This clone was seen a handful of times. The chain links TRBV28 to TRBJ1-1; D may be TRBD1 (6 bases). This CDR3 spans 14 amino acids. The V and J ends lost 2 bases and 6 bases respectively, with 13 bases between them. CDR1 MDHEN and CDR2 SYDVKM come from the germline V gene. The CDR3, as DNA: TGTGCCAGCAGTTTAGGGGGCAGGGAGTCTGAAGCTTTCTTT. Translating it yields CASSLGGRESEAFF.

This chain joins TRBV10-2 and TRBJ1-3; no clear D gene. In germline, CDR1 is WSHSY, CDR2 SAAADI. CDR3 size: 13 residues. The CDR3 protein is CATWQSSGNTIYF. The CDR3 nucleotides are TGCGCGACCTGGCAGAGCTCTGGAAACACCATATATTTT.

This chain uses TRBV4-1 with TRBJ1-5, with 9 positions matching TRBD1. The ends lost 2 bases at V and 6 bases at J; junction bases unmatched: 5. Germline V lookup: CDR1 MGHRA, CDR2 YSYEKL. The CDR3 covers 15 residues. The DNA of the CDR3 is TGCGCCAGCAGCCAACCGGGACAGGGTACTCAGCCCCAGCATTTT. It translates to CASSQPGQGTQPQHF.

This clone was detected only a few times. The same CDR3 is also encoded by other DNA sequences in this sample. This chain uses TRBV7-9 with TRBJ1-1; D may be TRBD1 (5 bases). CDR3 length: 15 residues. Germline V lookup: CDR1 SEHNR, CDR2 FQNEAQ (reference sequence). V was pared by 0 bases and J by 0 bases, with 8 bases between. This CDR3 is CASSLARGLNTEAFF. The CDR3 DNA follows: TGTGCCAGCAGCTTAGCCCGGGGCCTGAACACTGAAGCTTTCTTT.

The V call is TRBV30, the J call TRBJ1-1; 8 positions match TRBD1. Germline V gene sequence: CDR1 GTSNPN, CDR2 SVGIG (reference sequence). With 5 bases clipped from V and 0 bases from J, the junction kept 11 bases outside the gene matches. There are 16 residues in the CDR3. The CDR3 region has the DNA TGTGCCTGGGGGCTGACAGGGGATTTTATGAACACTGAAGCTTTCTTT. It specifies CAWGLTGDFMNTEAFF.

This clone was observed a few times. J is TRBJ2-1 and V is TRBV27; 9 bases match TRBD2. CDR1 and CDR2 (germline): MNHEY, SMNVEV (reference sequence). V trimming: 1 base; J trimming: 1 base; junction bases outside the gene matches: 5. The CDR3 extends over 17 amino acids. The CDR3 spells CASSLFLAGLSYNEQFF. The CDR3, as DNA: TGTGCCAGCAGTTTATTTCTAGCGGGGCTATCCTACAATGAGCAGTTCTTC.

The chain is built from TRBV5-1 and TRBJ2-5, with a weak D call TRBD1 (6 bases). V lost 7 bases and J 1 base, leaving 14 bases between the germline ends. The CDR3 consists of 14 residues. Germline V gene data show CDR1 as SGHRS and CDR2 as YFSETQ. The CDR3 sequence: CASGQGRGQETQYF. CDR3 in DNA: TGCGCCAGCGGCCAGGGCAGGGGCCAAGAGACCCAGTACTTC.